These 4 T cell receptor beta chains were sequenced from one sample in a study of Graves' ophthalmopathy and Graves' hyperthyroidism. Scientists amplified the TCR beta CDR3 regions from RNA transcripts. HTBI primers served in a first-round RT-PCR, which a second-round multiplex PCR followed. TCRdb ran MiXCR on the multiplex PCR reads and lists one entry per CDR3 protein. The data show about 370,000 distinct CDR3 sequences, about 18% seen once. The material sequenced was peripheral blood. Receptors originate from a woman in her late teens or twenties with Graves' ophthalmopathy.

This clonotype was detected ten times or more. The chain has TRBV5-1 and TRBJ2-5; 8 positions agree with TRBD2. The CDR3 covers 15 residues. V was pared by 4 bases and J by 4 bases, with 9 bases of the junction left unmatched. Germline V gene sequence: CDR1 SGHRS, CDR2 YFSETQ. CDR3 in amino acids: CASSTEAGVRETQYF. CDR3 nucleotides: TGCGCCAGCAGCACCGAAGCGGGAGTCAGAGAGACCCAGTACTTC. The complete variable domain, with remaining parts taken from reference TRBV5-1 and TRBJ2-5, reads KAGVTQTPRYLIKTRGQQVTLSCSPISGHRSVSWYQQTPGQGLQFLFEYFSETQRNKGNFPGRFSGRQFSNSRSEMNVSTLELGDSALYLCASSTEAGVRETQYFGPGTRLLVL.

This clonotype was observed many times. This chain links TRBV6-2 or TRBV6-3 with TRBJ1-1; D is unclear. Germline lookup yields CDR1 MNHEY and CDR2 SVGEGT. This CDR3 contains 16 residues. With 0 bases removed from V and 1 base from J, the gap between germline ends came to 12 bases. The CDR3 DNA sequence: TGTGCCAGCAGTTACTCGGGGTGGATCGGGAACACTGAAGCTTTCTTT. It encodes CASSYSGWIGNTEAFF.

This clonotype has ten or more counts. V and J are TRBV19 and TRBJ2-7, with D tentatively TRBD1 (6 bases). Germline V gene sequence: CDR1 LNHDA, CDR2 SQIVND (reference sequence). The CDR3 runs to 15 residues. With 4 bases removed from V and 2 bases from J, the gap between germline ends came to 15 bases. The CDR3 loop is CASSKQGLRAYEQYF. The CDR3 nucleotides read TGTGCCAGTAGTAAGCAGGGGCTACGGGCCTACGAGCAGTACTTC.

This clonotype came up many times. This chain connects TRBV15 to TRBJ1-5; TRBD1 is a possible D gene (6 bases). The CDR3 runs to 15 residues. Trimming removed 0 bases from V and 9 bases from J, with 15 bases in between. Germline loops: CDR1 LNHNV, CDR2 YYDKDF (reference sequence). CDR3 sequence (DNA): TGTGCCACCAGCAGAGATCAGGGCCAGGGGAGGCCCCAGCATTTT. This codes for CATSRDQGQGRPQHF.